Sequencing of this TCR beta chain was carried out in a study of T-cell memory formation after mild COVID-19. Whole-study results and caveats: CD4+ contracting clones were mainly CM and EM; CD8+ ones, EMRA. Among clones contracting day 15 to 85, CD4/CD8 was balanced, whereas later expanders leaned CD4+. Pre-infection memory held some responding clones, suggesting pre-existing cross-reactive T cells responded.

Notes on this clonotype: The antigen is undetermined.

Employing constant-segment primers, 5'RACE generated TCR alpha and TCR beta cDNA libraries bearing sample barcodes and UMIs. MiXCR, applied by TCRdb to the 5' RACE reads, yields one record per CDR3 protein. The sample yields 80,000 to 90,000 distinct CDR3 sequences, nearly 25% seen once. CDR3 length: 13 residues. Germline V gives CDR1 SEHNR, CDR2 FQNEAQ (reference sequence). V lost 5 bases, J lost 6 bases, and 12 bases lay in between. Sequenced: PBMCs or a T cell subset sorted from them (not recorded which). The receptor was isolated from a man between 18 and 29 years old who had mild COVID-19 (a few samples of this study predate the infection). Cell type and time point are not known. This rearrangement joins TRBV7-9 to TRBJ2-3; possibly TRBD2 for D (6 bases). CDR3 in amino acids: CASSGGSIDTQYF. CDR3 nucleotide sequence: TGTGCCAGCAGCGGGGGGAGCATTGATACGCAGTATTTT.